The T cell receptor (beta chain) described here comes from a study of cytomegalovirus exposure and HLA in healthy donors. In the PCR, 60 Vbeta and 13 Jbeta primers were used. Clones were sequenced by immunoSEQ multiplex PCR, and TCRdb holds only the in-frame ones, with some missing. The table shows roughly 160,000 clones, with about 80% occurring only once. The V end lost 4 bases, the J end lost 4 bases, and 14 bases lay between the germline ends. Germline CDR1 is SQVTM and CDR2 is ANQGSEA. CDR3 length: 14 amino acids. Donors showed nominal health when sampled, although they likely had unrecorded immune exposures. Details on this clone: Antigen specificity is unknown.

General study points: Fewer N-insertions than the roughly 650-donor mean were reportedly shown by an Asian-associated ancestry cluster in a later analysis. Relative to equally common others, HLA-associated TCR beta chains showed greater clonal expansion in a later analysis.

This rearrangement joins TRBV29-1 to TRBJ1-3; perhaps TRBD1 as D (5 bases). The sequencing input was PBMCs. The source is a man aged 25 to 40 in good health and CMV-seropositive. CDR3 in amino acids: CSVGSRGIGNTIYF. The CDR3 DNA reads as TGCAGCGTTGGGTCACGGGGGATAGGAAACACCATATATTTT.